These 10 T cell receptor beta chains were sequenced from one sample in a study of OX40 agonist ivuxolimab in advanced cancers. Data came from immunoSEQ multiplex PCR; TCRdb stores just in-frame clones and leaves some out. The sample records about 70,000 clones, 75% to 90% being singletons. The sample consisted of CD4+ or CD8+ T cells sorted from blood, taken in a trial of the OX40 agonist ivuxolimab. The source of these receptors is an adult with an advanced solid tumor such as melanoma, head and neck, liver or kidney cancer.

The chain uses TRBV29-1 and TRBJ2-5; D is perhaps TRBD2 (6 bases). The V end lost 3 bases, the J end lost 4 bases, and 15 bases lay between the germline ends. This CDR3 spans 14 amino acids. In germline, CDR1 is SQVTM, CDR2 ANQGSEA. The CDR3 coding sequence is TGCAGCGTTGAGTACAGCCCCGGGAGAGAGACCCAGTACTTC. This translates into CSVEYSPGRETQYF.

The V call is TRBV4-1, the J call TRBJ1-4, with a weak D call TRBD1 (6 bases). Per germline, CDR1 MGHRA and CDR2 YSYEKL. V was pared by 1 base and J by 8 bases, with 14 bases between. This CDR3 contains 15 residues. This CDR3 is CASSQVVAGEEKLFF. CDR3 DNA: TGCGCCAGCAGCCAAGTAGTGGCAGGGGAAGAAAAACTGTTTTTT.

The V gene is TRBV19, the J gene TRBJ2-5, with a tentative D call TRBD2 (6 bases). Germline V gives CDR1 LNHDA, CDR2 SQIVND (reference sequence). V lost 5 bases and J 5 bases, leaving 18 bases between the germline ends. The CDR3 has 15 residues. The CDR3 nucleotides read TGTGCCAGTAGTCCACCCTCTAGCGTGGGGGAGACCCAGTACTTC. Amino acid sequence: CASSPPSSVGETQYF.

The genes are TRBV7-9 and TRBJ2-2, with a weak D call TRBD1 (6 bases). The V end lost 3 bases, the J end lost 8 bases, and 16 bases lay between the germline ends. From germline, CDR1 is SEHNR and CDR2 FQNEAQ (reference sequence). The CDR3 is made up of 15 amino acids. CDR3 amino acids: CASSLVTGSAGELFF. The CDR3, as DNA: TGTGCCAGCAGCTTGGTGACAGGCAGCGCGGGGGAGCTGTTTTTT.

V and J are TRBV6-6 and TRBJ1-2, with a tentative D call TRBD1 (5 bases). The CDR3 contains 13 residues. V was clipped by 6 bases and J by 8 bases, with 16 bases between them. From germline, CDR1 is MNHNY and CDR2 SVGAGI (reference sequence). CDR3 DNA sequence: TGTGCCAGCAGGCCCGGGGCGAGGAGCGGCTACACCTTC. It translates to CASRPGARSGYTF.

V gene TRBV6-6 combines with J gene TRBJ2-2, with 13 bases identical to TRBD2. Germline lookup yields CDR1 MNHNY and CDR2 SVGAGI (reference sequence). The CDR3 is 15 amino acids. V lost 6 bases to trimming and J lost 10 bases; unmatched junction nucleotides: 8. The CDR3 sequence: CASRLAGGPLEELFF. The CDR3 nucleotides are TGTGCCAGCAGACTAGCGGGGGGGCCCCTTGAGGAGCTGTTTTTT.

This chain connects TRBV7-9 to TRBJ2-5, with D possibly being TRBD1 or TRBD2 (5 bases each). CDR1 is SEHNR and CDR2 is FQNEAQ in the germline V gene (reference sequence). This CDR3 has 12 amino acids. Trimming removed 3 bases at V and 5 bases at J, with 7 bases between. The chain's CDR3 is CASSFREETQYF. CDR3 sequence (DNA): TGTGCCAGCAGCTTCAGGGAGGAGACCCAGTACTTC.

The V call is TRBV6-6, the J call TRBJ1-2, with no clear D. Germline V lookup: CDR1 MNHNY, CDR2 SVGAGI (reference sequence). The CDR3 is 13 amino acids. The V end was cut by 0 bases, the J end by 7 bases, with 9 bases between. The CDR3 sequence is CASSYSYSGGYTF. The CDR3 DNA follows: TGTGCCAGCAGTTACTCCTACAGCGGTGGCTACACCTTC.

In this sample, this clone turned up once. The chain employs TRBV19 and TRBJ2-3; D ambiguous. This CDR3 spans 14 amino acids. Germline values: CDR1 LNHDA, CDR2 SQIVND (reference sequence). V was shortened by 1 base and J by 2 bases, with 7 bases between the two germline ends. The CDR3: CASSIVLFTDTQYF. The DNA for the CDR3 is TGTGCCAGTAGTATAGTACTCTTCACAGATACGCAGTATTTT.

The V call is TRBV27, the J call TRBJ2-2, with TRBD1 matching 8 bases. This CDR3 spans 15 amino acids. Trimming took 6 bases from V and 6 from J; bases not matched to a gene: 9. Germline assignment: CDR1 MNHEY and CDR2 SMNVEV (reference sequence). The CDR3 here is CASRQGQGEAGELFF. The DNA of the CDR3 is TGTGCCAGCAGACAAGGACAGGGTGAGGCCGGGGAGCTGTTTTTT.